This T cell receptor (beta chain) was observed in a study of regulatory dendritic cells for organ transplantation. CDR3 size: 12 residues. Between the trimmed V and J ends, which lost 3 bases and 6 bases, there was a span of 9 bases. Germline lookup yields CDR1 SGHTA and CDR2 FQGNSA. Generated by immunoSEQ multiplex PCR, the TCRdb table keeps only in-frame clones and is missing some. The sample contains around 30,000 clones, approximately 81% of which appear only once. The V call is TRBV7-2, the J call TRBJ2-7, with unresolved D. The sequence derives from a human donor in good health. The sequenced sample was naive CD8+ T cells from blood. The subset here: CD45RA+ naive T cells. The CDR3: CASSFSPGEQYF. The DNA of the CDR3 is TGTGCCAGCAGCTTCTCACCGGGCGAGCAGTACTTC. Full variable domain (outside the CDR3, taken from reference TRBV7-2 and TRBJ2-7): GAGVSQSPSNKVTEKGKDVELRCDPISGHTALYWYRQSLGQGLEFLIYFQGNSAPDKSGLPSDRFSAERTGGSVSTLTIQRTQQEDSAVYLCASSFSPGEQYFGPGTRLTVT.